The 22 T cell receptor beta chains reported below all come from one sample, sequenced in a study of post-analysis software for immune sequencing data. Overall study results and limits: Patients used several TRBV segments, including TRBV5-6, TRBV5-1 and TRBV20-1, more often than controls.

The antigens of these receptors remain unknown. The TCR beta cDNA libraries carried unique molecular identifiers. A single record per CDR3 protein comes from TCRdb applying MiXCR to the PCR reads. The sample shows hundreds of thousands of distinct CDR3 sequences, about 32% of them seen only once. The sequenced sample consisted of blood. Receptors were obtained from a girl aged 10 to 17 with multiple sclerosis.

This sequence joins TRBV20-1 and TRBJ2-5; 11 bases map to TRBD2. Germline V gene data show CDR1 as DFQATT and CDR2 as SNEGSKA (reference sequence). Germline trimming cut 2 bases from V and 5 bases from J; bases unmatched to any gene: 4. This CDR3 spans 14 amino acids. The CDR3 DNA sequence: TGCAGTGCTAGACTAGCGGGAGGCTTTGAGACCCAGTACTTC. The encoded protein is CSARLAGGFETQYF.

V and J are TRBV20-1 and TRBJ2-5; 7 positions match TRBD1. The length of the CDR3 is 15 residues. The V segment lost 6 bases and the J segment 0 bases; nucleotides outside the gene matches: 10. Germline V CDR1 and CDR2: DFQATT, SNEGSKA (reference sequence). CDR3 nucleotides: TGCAGTGCGATGACAGGGTTGGGGTACCAAGAGACCCAGTACTTC. This encodes CSAMTGLGYQETQYF.

The chain uses TRBV6-2 or TRBV6-3 and TRBJ2-1, with 7 bases aligning to TRBD2. Germline V gene data show CDR1 as MNHEY and CDR2 as SVGEGT. The CDR3 is made up of 13 amino acids. J lost 9 bases, V lost 2 bases, and 4 bases had no gene match. The CDR3 region is CASSYGPGGEQFF. DNA for the CDR3: TGTGCCAGCAGTTACGGGCCGGGGGGTGAGCAGTTCTTC.

The chain recombines TRBV20-1 with TRBJ2-3, with no clear D. The CDR3 consists of 14 residues. V dropped 2 bases and J dropped 0 bases, with 9 bases sitting between them. The germline V gene has CDR1 DFQATT and CDR2 SNEGSKA (reference sequence). CDR3 bases: TGCAGTGCTAGAAGTGAGACTAGCACAGATACGCAGTATTTT. Protein: CSARSETSTDTQYF.

A remark on this clonotype: A much larger clone lies a single base off, so this may be a read error. The chain joins TRBV7-2 to TRBJ2-5; TRBD2 matches 9 bases. V lost 4 bases and J lost 0; bases outside the gene matches: 3. The CDR3 is 15 residues long. Germline loops: CDR1 SGHTA, CDR2 FQGNSA. CDR3 in DNA: TGTGCCAGCAGCTGTACTAGCGGGTACCAAGAGACCCAGTACTTC. This gives the protein CASSCTSGYQETQYF.

CDR3: CASSLVVFGYEQYF. In DNA form, the CDR3 reads TGTGCCAGCAGCTTAGTGGTATTCGGCTACGAGCAGTACTTC. This chain joins TRBV7-2 and TRBJ2-7, with D hard to call. Deletions cut 1 base from V and 3 bases from J, with 10 bases between. Germline CDR1 reads SGHTA; CDR2 reads FQGNSA. CDR3 size: 14 residues.

This clonotype was picked up a small number of times. The gene calls are TRBV7-8 and TRBJ2-7; no reliable D call. Germline V CDR1 and CDR2: SGHVS, FQNEAQ. V was pared by 0 bases and J by 0 bases, with 9 bases between. The CDR3 contains 15 residues. The CDR3 is CASSLAAESSYEQYF. DNA for the CDR3: TGTGCCAGCAGCTTAGCTGCGGAAAGCTCCTACGAGCAGTACTTC.

The rearrangement joins TRBV6-1 to TRBJ2-7; unclear D gene. V shed 5 bases and J shed 5 bases, with 7 bases lying between them. Germline assignment: CDR1 MNHNS and CDR2 SASEGT. The CDR3 is made up of 11 amino acids. The CDR3 sequence is CASSKTHEQYF. The CDR3 DNA sequence: TGTGCCAGCAGTAAGACCCACGAGCAGTACTTC.

The rearrangement uses TRBV7-8 and TRBJ1-2; D not resolved. Looked up from germline, CDR1 is SGHVS and CDR2 is FQNEAQ. There are 14 residues in the CDR3. The V gene lost 5 bases and the J gene lost 2 bases, with 12 bases spanning the gap. CDR3 DNA: TGTGCCAGCAGCCGCCTTCAGTCAAACTATGGCTACACCTTC. As protein: CASSRLQSNYGYTF.

V gene TRBV10-3 combines with J gene TRBJ1-3; the D gene is possibly TRBD1 (5 bases). This CDR3 spans 15 amino acids. V was shortened by 0 bases and J by 6 bases, with 12 bases between the two germline ends. Germline V gives CDR1 ENHRY, CDR2 SYGVKD. The CDR3, as DNA: TGTGCCATCAGTGAGTCTGACAGACTTCCAAACACCATATATTTT. Translated, it gives CAISESDRLPNTIYF.

This clonotype has only a few counts. This chain connects TRBV20-1 to TRBJ1-2; 8 positions agree with TRBD1. In germline, CDR1 is DFQATT, CDR2 SNEGSKA (reference sequence). The V gene end was trimmed by 3 bases and the J gene end by 3 bases; junction bases not matched to a gene: 9. This CDR3 contains 15 residues. CDR3 coding DNA: TGCAGTGCTAGGCCTCCTGGACAGGGCGACTATGGCTACACCTTC. Translating gives CSARPPGQGDYGYTF.

This clonotype came up a few times. The chain links TRBV20-1 to TRBJ2-1, with 15 bases that match TRBD2. CDR3 length: 18 residues. J was trimmed by 8 bases and V by 1 base; bases with no gene match: 12. In germline, CDR1 is DFQATT, CDR2 SNEGSKA (reference sequence). The CDR3: CSARGPGLAGGWADEQFF. The CDR3 DNA is TGCAGTGCTAGAGGACCGGGACTAGCGGGAGGTTGGGCCGATGAGCAGTTCTTC.

This chain links TRBV7-2 with TRBJ2-5, with D possibly being TRBD1 (6 bases). The CDR3 is 15 amino acids. Germline CDR1 is SGHTA and CDR2 is FQGNSA. The germline V and J ends were trimmed by 4 bases and 11 bases, with 23 bases remaining between them. The CDR3 reads CASSSGPGHPYAQYF. CDR3 nucleotides: TGTGCCAGCAGCTCGGGACCGGGACACCCCTACGCGCAGTACTTC.

In its sample, this clonotype was seen a few times. J is TRBJ1-2 and V is TRBV12-3 or TRBV12-4, with TRBD1 matching over 8 bases. CDR3 length: 13 amino acids. Losses at the gene ends were 7 bases for V and 5 bases for J; bases not matched to a gene: 6. Here the CDR3 reads CASTVRGQYGYTF. The CDR3 bases are TGTGCCAGCACCGTCAGGGGGCAGTATGGCTACACCTTC.

V and J are TRBV29-1 and TRBJ2-1; TRBD1 or TRBD2 may be the D gene (6 bases each). The CDR3 has 21 residues. Trimming removed 0 bases at V and 4 bases at J, with 31 bases between. Per germline, CDR1 SQVTM and CDR2 ANQGSEA. CDR3 DNA sequence: TGCAGCGTTGAAGATTGGCCAGGGGACTTTCCCCCGGACCGATCGTACAATGAGCAGTTCTTC. Protein sequence: CSVEDWPGDFPPDRSYNEQFF.

Only a few counts were recorded for this clonotype. V gene TRBV20-1 combines with J gene TRBJ2-3; 11 bases align to TRBD1. This CDR3 region has 16 residues. Germline V gene sequence: CDR1 DFQATT, CDR2 SNEGSKA (reference sequence). V trimming: 5 bases; J trimming: 4 bases; junction bases outside the gene matches: 11. CDR3 coding DNA: TGCAGTGCTTCCCACCCGGACAGGGGGCGCGCAGATACGCAGTATTTT. This gives the protein CSASHPDRGRADTQYF.

This clonotype was picked up a small number of times. The chain uses TRBV10-3 and TRBJ2-1, with TRBD2 identical over 11 bases. V shed 9 bases and J 4 bases; nucleotides not matched to a gene: 23. This CDR3 spans 20 amino acids. The germline gives CDR1 ENHRY, CDR2 SYGVKD. The chain's CDR3 is CAMGRGLQGLADPLYNEQFF. DNA for the CDR3: TGTGCCATGGGGCGTGGCTTGCAGGGACTAGCGGACCCTTTGTACAATGAGCAGTTCTTC.

This clonotype was observed a few times. In nucleotides, the CDR3 is TGTGCCAGCAGTCCACGTGGGGGGACTATTCCAACCGGGGAGCTGTTTTTT. It yields the protein CASSPRGGTIPTGELFF. J is TRBJ2-2 and V is TRBV6-1; 7 positions agree with TRBD2. Per germline, CDR1 MNHNS and CDR2 SASEGT. The CDR3 covers 17 residues. Losses at the gene ends were 5 bases for V and 5 bases for J; bases not matched to a gene: 14.

The rearrangement joins TRBV20-1 to TRBJ2-7; 8 bases match TRBD2. Germline trimming cut 5 bases from V and 3 bases from J; bases unmatched to any gene: 9. CDR1 and CDR2 (germline): DFQATT, SNEGSKA (reference sequence). The CDR3 is 14 amino acids. CDR3 in amino acids: CSARTGLVVYEQYF. The CDR3 DNA reads TGCAGTGCTCGCACGGGACTAGTGGTCTACGAGCAGTACTTC.

The chain joins TRBV12-3 or TRBV12-4 to TRBJ1-2, with 7 bases identical to TRBD1. Germline trimming cut 7 bases from V and 4 bases from J; bases unmatched to any gene: 12. This CDR3 has 15 amino acids. CDR3 amino acids: CASTQGDSLFYGYTF. CDR3 sequence (DNA): TGTGCCAGCACCCAGGGGGACAGCCTCTTCTATGGCTACACCTTC.

This clonotype was counted many times. An end of the junction differs from the germline gene, which may be a read error. This chain links TRBV20-1 with TRBJ2-1, with 7 bases identical to TRBD1. This CDR3 has 14 residues. Germline CDR1 DFQATT, CDR2 SNEGSKA (reference sequence). CDR3 region: CSARDRVSYNEQFF. The CDR3 DNA reads TGCAGTGCGAGAGACAGGGTCTCCTACAATGAGCAGTTCTTC.

The sample holds a few counts of this clonotype. CDR3 coding DNA: TGTGCCAGCAGCTATTACGGGACGGCCTATGGCTACACCTTC. It encodes CASSYYGTAYGYTF. This chain connects TRBV7-8 to TRBJ1-2; weak D call: TRBD1 (5 bases). The CDR3 spans 14 residues. V was shortened by 4 bases and J by 4 bases, with 13 bases between the two germline ends. The V gene's germline CDR1 is SGHVS and CDR2 FQNEAQ.